What follows is one TCR beta chain and its context. Antigen specificity is unknown. These data originate in a study of T-cell reconstitution after alpha-beta-depleted transplantation in children. Findings and caveats of the study: Surviving thymic progenitors and recipient T cells were the source of high TCRbeta diversity at day 60 in some patients.

Unique molecular identifiers were built into the TCRbeta library. TCRdb reprocessed the PCR reads via MiXCR and lists one record per CDR3 protein. The repertoire has 550,000 to 600,000 distinct CDR3 sequences, 23% of them found once; the top ten carry around 14%. The sequence was collected from a boy in the first two years of life who had a stem cell transplant for acute myeloid leukemia, so the T cells may come from the graft donor. The sample consisted of PBMCs, mostly from graft donor cells, taken 360 days after TCRalphabeta/CD19-depleted stem cell transplant.

CDR3 protein: CSARPGGTEAFF. The CDR3 DNA reads TGCAGTGCTAGGCCGGGGGGCACTGAAGCTTTCTTT. The chain links TRBV20-1 to TRBJ1-1, with D possibly TRBD1 on 5 matching bases. The CDR3 has 12 amino acids. CDR1 and CDR2 (germline): DFQATT, SNEGSKA (reference sequence). The V end was cut by 3 bases, the J end by 4 bases, with 9 bases between.